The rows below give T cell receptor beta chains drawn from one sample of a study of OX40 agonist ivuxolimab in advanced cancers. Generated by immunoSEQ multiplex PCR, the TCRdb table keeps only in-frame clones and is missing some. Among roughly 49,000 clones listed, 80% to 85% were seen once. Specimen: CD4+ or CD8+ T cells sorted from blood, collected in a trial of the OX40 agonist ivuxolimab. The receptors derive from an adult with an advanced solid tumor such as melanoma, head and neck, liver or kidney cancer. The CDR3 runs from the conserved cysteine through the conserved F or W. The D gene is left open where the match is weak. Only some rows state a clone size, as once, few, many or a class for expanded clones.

CASSLYGANTEAFF,TGTGCCAGCAGCTTATACGGGGCTAACACTGAAGCTTTCTTT,.,.,TRBJ1-1,14,TRBV7-9
CASSQGLAGGEEQYF,TGTGCCAGCAGCCAAGGACTAGCGGGGGGGGAAGAGCAGTACTTC,TRBD2,few,TRBJ2-7,15,TRBV4-2
CASTEVAGNEQFF,TGTGCCAGCACCGAAGTGGCGGGCAATGAGCAGTTCTTC,.,few,TRBJ2-1,13,TRBV28
CASSPPHGANVLTF,TGTGCCAGCAGTCCACCTCATGGGGCCAACGTCCTGACTTTC,.,.,TRBJ2-6,14,TRBV28
CASVGEGVTGELFF,TGTGCCAGTGTGGGGGAGGGGGTCACCGGGGAGCTGTTTTTT,.,few,TRBJ2-2,14,TRBV19
CASRPSLGELFF,TGTGCCAGCAGGCCGTCTCTCGGGGAGCTGTTTTTT,.,.,TRBJ2-2,12,TRBV6-5
CASSVYSHSYNEQFF,TGTGCCAGCAGCGTATATTCCCACTCCTACAATGAGCAGTTCTTC,.,.,TRBJ2-1,15,TRBV9
CASSRGLAGDDFYEQYF,TGTGCCAGCAGCAGGGGACTAGCGGGAGATGACTTCTACGAGCAGTACTTC,TRBD2,.,TRBJ2-7,17,TRBV5-4
CASSPSARSNTGELFF,TGTGCCAGCAGCCCATCCGCGAGATCTAACACCGGGGAGCTGTTTTTT,.,.,TRBJ2-2,16,TRBV7-9
CASSQVMGRANQPQHF,TGCGCCAGCAGCCAAGTGATGGGTAGGGCCAATCAGCCCCAGCATTTT,.,.,TRBJ1-5,16,TRBV4-1
CASRVRDLGNEQFF,TGTGCAAGTCGCGTCCGGGACCTCGGGAATGAGCAGTTCTTC,.,.,TRBJ2-1,14,TRBV12-2
CASSLENIIRGSGNTIYF,TGTGCCAGCAGCTTAGAAAATATCATACGGGGCTCTGGAAACACCATATATTTT,.,.,TRBJ1-3,18,TRBV7-6
CSVTGTGGNEQFF,TGCAGCGTGACCGGGACAGGGGGCAATGAGCAGTTCTTC,TRBD1,.,TRBJ2-1,13,TRBV29-1
CASRSPGLAYEQYF,TGTGCCAGCAGGAGTCCGGGACTAGCATACGAGCAGTACTTC,TRBD2,.,TRBJ2-7,14,TRBV28
CASSLGLAGTYEQYF,TGTGCCAGCAGCTTGGGACTAGCGGGGACCTACGAGCAGTACTTC,TRBD2,once,TRBJ2-7,15,TRBV7-2
CASSNPNTGELFF,TGTGCCAGTAGTAACCCGAACACCGGGGAGCTGTTTTTT,.,few,TRBJ2-2,13,TRBV19
CATFFVGFDGYTF,TGTGCCACCTTCTTTGTGGGCTTCGATGGCTACACCTTC,.,.,TRBJ1-2,13,TRBV28
CASSQDPGGGGELFF,TGTGCCAGCAGCCAAGATCCGGGGGGTGGCGGGGAGCTGTTTTTT,TRBD2,once,TRBJ2-2,15,TRBV4-2
CASSQRGAGSGNTIYF,TGCGCCAGCAGCCAAAGGGGGGCAGGGTCAGGAAACACCATATATTTT,.,.,TRBJ1-3,16,TRBV4-1
CASSQGFGFNEQFF,TGTGCCAGCAGCCAAGGGTTCGGTTTCAATGAGCAGTTCTTC,.,few,TRBJ2-1,14,TRBV4-2
CASSPGHSYEQYF,TGTGCCAGTAGTCCCGGCCATTCCTACGAGCAGTACTTC,.,.,TRBJ2-7,13,TRBV19
CASSPGTGTDEQYF,TGCGCCAGCAGCCCAGGGACAGGGACCGACGAGCAGTACTTC,TRBD1,.,TRBJ2-7,14,TRBV4-1
CASSLGGTARAFF,TGTGCCAGCAGTTTGGGGGGGACAGCCCGAGCTTTCTTT,TRBD1,few,TRBJ1-1,13,TRBV27
CASSQGAGEFEQFF,TGCGCCAGCAGCCAAGGTGCGGGAGAGTTTGAGCAGTTCTTC,TRBD2,.,TRBJ2-1,14,TRBV4-1
CASSPRDRGDNEQFF,TGTGCCAGCAGCCCCCGGGACCGGGGGGACAATGAGCAGTTCTTC,TRBD2,.,TRBJ2-1,15,TRBV11-3
CASSGPGGLWPQHF,TGTGCCAGCAGTGGACCAGGGGGCCTATGGCCCCAGCATTTT,TRBD1,.,TRBJ1-5,14,TRBV6-1
CAWSETSPLEQYF,TGTGCCTGGAGTGAGACTTCCCCTCTCGAGCAGTACTTC,.,.,TRBJ2-7,13,TRBV30
CASSSDRVSNTGELFF,TGTGCCAGCAGCTCCGACAGGGTTTCGAACACCGGGGAGCTGTTTTTT,TRBD1,.,TRBJ2-2,16,TRBV7-9
CASSSGAGVFYNEQFF,TGTGCCAGCAGCTCCGGAGCGGGAGTCTTTTACAATGAGCAGTTCTTC,TRBD2,.,TRBJ2-1,16,TRBV27
CAWSQGSGATYEQYF,TGTGCCTGGAGTCAGGGTAGCGGGGCGACCTACGAGCAGTACTTC,TRBD2,few,TRBJ2-7,15,TRBV30
CASSLVGNTGELFF,TGTGCCAGCAGCTTAGTAGGGAACACCGGGGAGCTGTTTTTT,.,.,TRBJ2-2,14,TRBV11-3
CASSINPGRSTDTQYF,TGTGCCAGCAGTATCAATCCGGGACGGAGCACAGATACGCAGTATTTT,.,few,TRBJ2-3,16,TRBV6-6
CASSMGAVSTDTQYF,TGTGCCAGTAGTATGGGGGCGGTGAGCACAGATACGCAGTATTTT,.,.,TRBJ2-3,15,TRBV19
CASRAINEQFF,TGTGCCAGCAGGGCTATTAATGAGCAGTTCTTC,.,once,TRBJ2-1,11,TRBV6-1
CASSSGLNTEAFF,TGTGCCAGCAGTTCCGGTCTGAACACTGAAGCTTTCTTT,.,.,TRBJ1-1,13,TRBV27
CASRPITLRTDRYSSQPQHF,TGTGCCAGCAGACCTATAACCCTCCGAACAGACCGCTATAGCAGTCAGCCCCAGCATTTT,.,once,TRBJ1-5,20,TRBV28
CASSLGPTGELFF,TGCGCCAGCAGCCTTGGCCCCACCGGGGAGCTGTTTTTT,.,.,TRBJ2-2,13,TRBV4-1
CAISVGQANTGELFF,TGTGCCATCAGTGTCGGACAGGCTAACACCGGGGAGCTGTTTTTT,TRBD1,.,TRBJ2-2,15,TRBV10-3
CASRGTGPSGLYEQYF,TGTGCCAGCAGAGGGACAGGGCCCTCTGGACTTTACGAGCAGTACTTC,TRBD1,.,TRBJ2-7,16,TRBV2
CASSFPLAGDTDTQYF,TGTGCCAGCAGCTTCCCCCTAGCGGGGGACACAGATACGCAGTATTTT,TRBD2,few,TRBJ2-3,16,TRBV7-8